The 25 T cell receptor beta chains presented below share a single source sample, sequenced in a study of STAT5B mutations in CD4+ large granular lymphocyte leukemia. TCRdb keeps only in-frame clones here, not all; method: immunoSEQ multiplex PCR. The sample holds around 31,000 clones, about 74% seen once. The source material was CD4+ T cells from blood buffy coats. The receptors were sampled from a human donor in good health.

This chain joins TRBV7-9 and TRBJ2-7; possibly TRBD1 for D (6 bases). Germline V gene lookup returns CDR1 SEHNR and CDR2 FQNEAQ (reference sequence). CDR3 length: 13 residues. V lost 5 bases, J lost 3 bases, and 11 bases lay in between. The CDR3 spells CASSTGQFYEQYF. In DNA form, the CDR3 reads TGTGCCAGCAGCACGGGACAATTCTACGAGCAGTACTTC.

The rearrangement joins TRBV5-1 to TRBJ2-5, with a weak D call TRBD1 (5 bases). Germline CDR1 and CDR2: SGHRS and YFSETQ. V was shortened by 4 bases and J by 1 base, with 14 bases between the two germline ends. The length of the CDR3 is 15 residues. The DNA of the CDR3 is TGCGCCAGCAGCCTCGAACAGGTTAGCCAAGAGACCCAGTACTTC. The encoded protein is CASSLEQVSQETQYF.

This chain uses TRBV28 with TRBJ1-2; D is unclear. V shed 2 bases and J shed 5 bases, with 6 bases lying between them. Germline CDR1 and CDR2: MDHEN and SYDVKM. The CDR3 has 12 amino acids. The CDR3 sequence is CASSLESYGYTF. The DNA of the CDR3 is TGTGCCAGCAGTTTAGAGAGTTATGGCTACACCTTC.

The chain carries TRBV30 and TRBJ1-3, with no clear D. Trimming removed 0 bases from V and 2 bases from J, with 8 bases in between. This CDR3 contains 14 residues. CDR1 and CDR2 (germline): GTSNPN, SVGIG (reference sequence). Here the CDR3 reads CAWSVNKAGNTIYF. DNA of the CDR3: TGTGCCTGGAGTGTAAACAAGGCTGGAAACACCATATATTTT.

The gene calls are TRBV7-9 and TRBJ1-2; the match to TRBD1 covers 7 bases. The CDR3 contains 13 residues. Trimming cost V 0 bases and J 8 bases; bases outside gene matches: 3. Germline V CDR1 and CDR2: SEHNR, FQNEAQ (reference sequence). The CDR3 DNA follows: TGTGCCAGCAGCTTAGCGGGGGACAGCGGCTACACCTTC. Encoded protein: CASSLAGDSGYTF. The variable domain in full, with the rest retrieved from reference TRBV7-9 and TRBJ1-2, is DTGVSQNPRHKITKRGQNVTFRCDPISEHNRLYWYRQTLGQGPEFLTYFQNEAQLEKSRLLSDRFSAERPKGSFSTLEIQRTEQGDSAMYLCASSLAGDSGYTFGSGTRLTVV.

The chain combines TRBV25-1 with TRBJ2-3; D is ambiguous. In germline, CDR1 is MGHDK, CDR2 SYGVNS. The ends were cut back, 3 bases at V and 0 bases at J, with 10 bases in the middle. The CDR3 covers 15 residues. The CDR3 region is CASSDNWPSTDTQYF. The CDR3 bases are TGTGCCAGCAGTGACAATTGGCCGAGCACAGATACGCAGTATTTT.

The chain combines TRBV28 with TRBJ2-5, with D unresolved. Trimming removed 5 bases from V and 5 bases from J, with 12 bases in between. The CDR3 has 13 amino acids. CDR1 MDHEN and CDR2 SYDVKM come from the germline V gene. CDR3 coding DNA: TGTGCCAGCAGTACGATGAGGTGGGAGACCCAGTACTTC. This gives the protein CASSTMRWETQYF.

The genes are TRBV5-1 and TRBJ2-5, with TRBD1 matching 11 bases. The CDR3 contains 16 residues. The germline CDR1 and CDR2 sequences are SGHRS and YFSETQ. With 0 bases clipped from V and 5 bases from J, the junction kept 6 bases outside the gene matches. CDR3 amino acids: CASSLARTGGAETQYF. The CDR3 region has the DNA TGCGCCAGCAGCTTGGCCAGGACAGGGGGCGCGGAGACCCAGTACTTC.

The chain joins TRBV11-3 to TRBJ1-5, with 9 positions matching TRBD1. The CDR3 is made up of 18 amino acids. The germline V gene encodes CDR1 SGHNT and CDR2 YENEEA. V shed 8 bases and J 4 bases; nucleotides not matched to a gene: 18. CDR3 in amino acids: CASPERRGQGVRNQPQHF. The DNA for the CDR3 is TGTGCCAGCCCCGAAAGAAGGGGACAGGGAGTTCGGAATCAGCCCCAGCATTTT.

The chain uses TRBV6-1 and TRBJ1-5, with D maybe TRBD1 (5 bases). The germline gives CDR1 MNHNS, CDR2 SASEGT. The CDR3 covers 13 residues. With 11 bases removed from V and 3 bases from J, the gap between germline ends came to 14 bases. The CDR3 sequence: CAAGSRFNQPQHF. CDR3 in DNA: TGTGCCGCAGGGAGCAGATTCAATCAGCCCCAGCATTTT.

This clone was seen only a few times. The chain carries TRBV10-3 and TRBJ1-1, with TRBD1 matching over 8 bases. Germline V gene sequence: CDR1 ENHRY, CDR2 SYGVKD. Losses at the gene ends were 8 bases for V and 4 bases for J; bases not matched to a gene: 9. This CDR3 contains 14 residues. CDR3 sequence reads: CAIARTGRATEAFF. DNA for the CDR3: TGTGCCATCGCCCGGACAGGGAGGGCCACTGAAGCTTTCTTT.

The chain combines TRBV6-1 with TRBJ2-1; D may be TRBD2 (5 bases). CDR3 length: 12 amino acids. V lost 6 bases and J 10 bases, leaving 13 bases between the germline ends. The germline CDR1 and CDR2 sequences are MNHNS and SASEGT. The CDR3 coding sequence is TGTGCCAGCAGCCCGCCCGAGGGAGAGCAGTTCTTC. Amino acid sequence: CASSPPEGEQFF.

This rearrangement joins TRBV30 to TRBJ2-7; 8 bases are a match to TRBD1. Per germline, CDR1 GTSNPN and CDR2 SVGIG (reference sequence). V lost 2 bases and J lost 0; bases outside the gene matches: 6. CDR3 length: 15 residues. CDR3 bases: TGTGCCTGGAGTCCAGGACAGGGCCTCTCCTACGAGCAGTACTTC. This sequence encodes CAWSPGQGLSYEQYF.

The chain has TRBV29-1 and TRBJ1-2; the D is unclear. There are 15 residues in the CDR3. Germline CDR1 reads SQVTM; CDR2 reads ANQGSEA. Trimming removed 5 bases at V and 8 bases at J, with 24 bases between. CDR3 DNA sequence: TGCAGCGTTCCCCGAGAGGGAGGACGGGCGGTAGGCTACACCTTC. Protein sequence: CSVPREGGRAVGYTF.

The chain is built from TRBV19 and TRBJ1-5; TRBD1 aligns across 11 bases. The trim removed 5 bases at V and 6 bases at J, leaving 6 bases unmatched. Germline V gene sequence: CDR1 LNHDA, CDR2 SQIVND (reference sequence). The CDR3 has 15 residues. The CDR3 protein is CASSAEDRGLQPQHF. The CDR3 DNA reads as TGTGCCAGTAGTGCAGAGGACAGGGGGCTTCAGCCCCAGCATTTT.

The chain links TRBV19 to TRBJ1-1, with D unresolved. Trimming removed 5 bases at V and 2 bases at J, with 12 bases between. Germline CDR1 reads LNHDA; CDR2 reads SQIVND (reference sequence). The CDR3 loop spans 14 amino acids. CDR3 amino acids: CASSLGRGNTEAFF. The CDR3 nucleotides read TGTGCCAGTAGTCTAGGACGGGGAAACACTGAAGCTTTCTTT.

The CDR3 bases are TGTGCCAGCAGCCGTGATACAGGGGTTGGAAACACCATATATTTT. It translates to CASSRDTGVGNTIYF. The chain has TRBV7-8 and TRBJ1-3; 7 bases match TRBD1. This CDR3 has 15 amino acids. Germline trimming cut 5 bases from V and 3 bases from J; bases unmatched to any gene: 7. Per the germline V gene, CDR1 is SGHVS and CDR2 is FQNEAQ.

This clone has just a few counts. V is TRBV7-8 and J is TRBJ1-6, with D possibly matching TRBD1 (5 bases). Germline-derived CDR1 and CDR2 are SGHVS and FQNEAQ. The CDR3 extends over 14 amino acids. V lost 5 bases and J 10 bases, leaving 15 bases between the germline ends. CDR3 coding DNA: TGTGCCAGCAGCGCGGCGGGGGTGCGGTCACCCCTCCACTTT. Its translation: CASSAAGVRSPLHF.

V gene TRBV19 combines with J gene TRBJ1-2, with 8 nucleotides matching TRBD1. The V gene end was trimmed by 5 bases and the J gene end by 8 bases; junction bases not matched to a gene: 13. The CDR3 length is 15 residues. The V gene's germline CDR1 is LNHDA and CDR2 SQIVND (reference sequence). The CDR3 nucleotides read TGTGCCAGTAGTCCTCAGTCCGGGACAGGCGCCGGCTACACCTTC. It is translated as CASSPQSGTGAGYTF.

This clone has only a few counts. The V call is TRBV7-9, the J call TRBJ2-1; 9 nucleotides line up with TRBD1. Germline V gene data show CDR1 as SEHNR and CDR2 as FQNEAQ (reference sequence). CDR3 length equals 16 residues. The ends lost 1 base at V and 7 bases at J; junction bases unmatched: 8. The CDR3 sequence is CASSLETGGLRNEQFF. The CDR3 nucleotides read TGTGCCAGCAGCTTAGAGACAGGGGGGTTGAGGAATGAGCAGTTCTTC.

CDR3 bases: TGTGCCAGTAGTATATCAGGGCAGGGCTTTCAGCCCCAGCATTTT. Protein: CASSISGQGFQPQHF. The chain combines TRBV19 with TRBJ1-5; weak D call: TRBD1 (5 bases). CDR1 and CDR2 from the germline V gene are LNHDA and SQIVND (reference sequence). This CDR3 contains 15 residues. V lost 2 bases and J 6 bases, leaving 14 bases between the germline ends.

The V gene is TRBV6-6, the J gene TRBJ1-4; D not resolved. V dropped 6 bases and J dropped 7 bases, with 9 bases sitting between them. CDR3 length equals 12 residues. Germline V CDR1 and CDR2: MNHNY, SVGAGI (reference sequence). This CDR3 is CASSYGTEKLFF. The CDR3 nucleotides read TGTGCCAGCAGCTACGGAACTGAAAAACTGTTTTTT.

The chain links TRBV7-2 to TRBJ2-1; 9 positions agree with TRBD2. Germline values: CDR1 SGHTA, CDR2 FQGNSA. The CDR3 has 15 residues. The J segment lost 2 bases and the V segment lost 5 bases, leaving 4 bases of the junction unmatched. The CDR3 here is CASSQIAGAYNEQFF. CDR3 sequence (DNA): TGTGCCAGCAGCCAAATAGCGGGAGCCTACAATGAGCAGTTCTTC.

The chain recombines TRBV5-1 with TRBJ1-2, with 10 nucleotides matching TRBD1. Germline V gene sequence: CDR1 SGHRS, CDR2 YFSETQ. The CDR3 contains 14 residues. Trimming at V came to 4 bases and at J to 3 bases, leaving 3 bases not matched to a gene. The DNA of the CDR3 is TGCGCCAGCAGCGGGGGGACAGGGGACTATGGCTACACCTTC. As protein: CASSGGTGDYGYTF.

The V gene is TRBV5-1, the J gene TRBJ1-2, with 7 bases aligning to TRBD1. Unmatched junction bases numbered 5, after V lost 0 bases and J lost 6 bases. This CDR3 region has 14 residues. Germline V lookup: CDR1 SGHRS, CDR2 YFSETQ. The CDR3 region has the DNA TGCGCCAGCAGCTTGGAGACAGGGTTGGATGGCTACACCTTC. Protein: CASSLETGLDGYTF.